What follows are 28 T cell receptor beta chains derived from one specimen sequenced in a study of neurological immune-mediated disorders. TCRdb reprocessed the 5' RACE reads with MiXCR, giving one entry per CDR3 protein. The sample has 49,000 or so distinct CDR3 sequences, 4% to 5.5% seen once. The sample taken for sequencing was PBMCs. The receptors shown here come from an older woman with multiple sclerosis.

This clonotype has more than one count but fewer than ten. Possible read error: a much larger clone is one base away. The rearrangement joins TRBV9 to TRBJ2-3, with no clear D. The CDR3 is made up of 14 amino acids. V shed 0 bases and J shed 0 bases, with 5 bases lying between them. In germline, CDR1 is SGDLS, CDR2 YYNGEE. CDR3 DNA: TGTGCCAGCAGCGTAGCCCAAAGCACAGATACGCAGTATTTT. Protein product: CASSVAQSTDTQYF. Full variable domain (outside the CDR3, taken from reference TRBV9 and TRBJ2-3): DSGVTQTPKHLITATGQRVTLRCSPRSGDLSVYWYQQSLDQGLQFLIQYYNGEERAKGNILERFSAQQFPDLHSELNLSSLELGDSALYFCASSVAQSTDTQYFGPGTRLTVL.

V and J are TRBV7-2 and TRBJ2-1, with unresolved D. Germline V gives CDR1 SGHTA, CDR2 FQGNSA. The CDR3 runs to 13 residues. Trimming took 3 bases from V and 6 from J, leaving 9 bases between them. The CDR3 sequence is CASSLAPLNEQFF. For the CDR3, the DNA is TGTGCCAGCAGCTTGGCTCCCCTCAATGAGCAGTTCTTC. Looking up the rest from reference TRBV7-2 and TRBJ2-1 gives the full variable domain: GAGVSQSPSNKVTEKGKDVELRCDPISGHTALYWYRQSLGQGLEFLIYFQGNSAPDKSGLPSDRFSAERTGGSVSTLTIQRTQQEDSAVYLCASSLAPLNEQFFGPGTRLTVL.

With regard to this clonotype: A read error may produce the germline difference seen at one junction end. The J gene is TRBJ1-5, the V gene TRBV6-2 or TRBV6-3; unclear D gene. CDR1 MNHEY and CDR2 SVGEGT come from the germline V gene. This CDR3 has 12 residues. CDR3 bases: TGTGCCAGCAGAGAAACGGATCAGCCCCAGAATTTT. Its protein is CASRETDQPQNF.

The table lists this clonotype with many counts. The V call is TRBV20-1, the J call TRBJ2-5; D may correspond to TRBD1 or TRBD2 (6 bases each). V was pared by 5 bases and J by 5 bases, with 21 bases between. This CDR3 has 15 amino acids. Per germline, CDR1 DFQATT and CDR2 SNEGSKA (reference sequence). The CDR3 bases are TGCAGTGCTTTCGGCGAACGGGGGCCCGGGGAGACCCAGTACTTC. It encodes CSAFGERGPGETQYF.

This clonotype was observed many times. J is TRBJ1-1 and V is TRBV5-5; D is unclear. Trimming removed 0 bases from V and 1 base from J, with 4 bases in between. The germline gives CDR1 SGHKS, CDR2 YYEKEE (reference sequence). The CDR3 has 13 amino acids. This CDR3 is CASSLAQNTEAFF. As DNA, the CDR3 is TGTGCCAGCAGCTTGGCCCAGAACACTGAAGCTTTCTTT. Drawing the rest from reference TRBV5-5 and TRBJ1-1, the complete variable domain is DAGVTQSPTHLIKTRGQQVTLRCSPISGHKSVSWYQQVLGQGPQFIFQYYEKEERGRGNFPDRFSARQFPNYSSELNVNALLLGDSALYLCASSLAQNTEAFFGQGTRLTVV.

In its sample, this clonotype was seen many times. The chain joins TRBV5-1 to TRBJ2-2; possible D gene TRBD1, 5 bases. The CDR3 has 15 residues. Germline CDR1 SGHRS, CDR2 YFSETQ. Trimming removed 1 base at V and 4 bases at J, with 11 bases between. This chain's CDR3 is CASSLSQGTTGELFF. The CDR3 DNA reads as TGCGCCAGCAGCTTGAGTCAGGGAACCACCGGGGAGCTGTTTTTT.

Many counts were recorded for this clonotype. The CDR3 DNA reads as TGCAGTGCTAGGTCAACAGCTGTGAGCTCCTACAATGAGCAGTTCTTC. It yields the protein CSARSTAVSSYNEQFF. The rearrangement uses TRBV20-1 and TRBJ2-1; the D is unclear. Germline CDR1 is DFQATT and CDR2 is SNEGSKA (reference sequence). The CDR3 spans 16 residues. Trimming removed 3 bases at V and 0 bases at J, with 15 bases between.

In this sample, this clonotype turned up many times. The gene calls are TRBV5-1 and TRBJ2-1, with 7 bases fitting TRBD2. CDR3 length: 12 residues. With V trimmed by 4 bases and J by 7 bases, 2 bases remained unmatched. Germline CDR1 SGHRS, CDR2 YFSETQ. CDR3 loop: CASSQLANEQFF. CDR3 DNA sequence: TGCGCCAGCAGCCAACTAGCGAATGAGCAGTTCTTC.

This clonotype was detected many times. The chain employs TRBV7-2 and TRBJ2-1, with 7 bases identical to TRBD2. The CDR3 has 14 amino acids. Germline CDR1 SGHTA, CDR2 FQGNSA. The J segment lost 6 bases and the V segment lost 5 bases, leaving 7 bases of the junction unmatched. The CDR3 protein is CASSTDGTINEQFF. The CDR3 DNA sequence: TGTGCCAGCAGCACCGACGGGACTATCAATGAGCAGTTCTTC. Complete variable domain (other parts from reference TRBV7-2 and TRBJ2-1): GAGVSQSPSNKVTEKGKDVELRCDPISGHTALYWYRQSLGQGLEFLIYFQGNSAPDKSGLPSDRFSAERTGGSVSTLTIQRTQQEDSAVYLCASSTDGTINEQFFGPGTRLTVL.

This chain uses TRBV6-5 with TRBJ2-2; TRBD1 is a possible D gene (5 bases). The CDR3 loop spans 14 amino acids. The V and J ends lost 0 bases and 4 bases respectively, with 6 bases between them. Germline-derived CDR1 and CDR2 are MNHEY and SVGAGI. In nucleotides, the CDR3 is TGTGCCAGCAGTTACTCGGACACCACCGGGGAGCTGTTTTTT. Its translation is CASSYSDTTGELFF.

This clonotype was observed a few times. The chain carries TRBV20-1 and TRBJ2-5, with no clear D. Germline CDR1 DFQATT, CDR2 SNEGSKA (reference sequence). V was trimmed by 5 bases and J by 0 bases, leaving 7 bases between them. The CDR3 has 12 amino acids. The chain's CDR3 is CSADKHQETQYF. The CDR3 bases are TGCAGTGCTGACAAGCACCAAGAGACCCAGTACTTC.

The table lists this clonotype with many counts. This chain joins TRBV20-1 and TRBJ2-3, with no clear D. The CDR3 runs 12 residues. Deletions cut 0 bases from V and 5 bases from J, with 6 bases between. Germline CDR1 DFQATT, CDR2 SNEGSKA (reference sequence). This chain's CDR3 is CSAREVGDTQYF. The DNA for the CDR3 is TGCAGTGCTAGAGAGGTTGGAGATACGCAGTATTTT.

This clonotype has ten or more counts. This chain joins TRBV4-3 and TRBJ2-7, with D unclear. Germline V gene data show CDR1 as LGHNA and CDR2 as YSLEER. The CDR3 has 11 amino acids. V was trimmed by 1 base and J by 7 bases, leaving 5 bases between them. The CDR3 DNA sequence: TGCGCCAGCAGCCAAGCCCCAGAGCAGTACGTC. It is translated as CASSQAPEQYV.

J is TRBJ2-3 and V is TRBV7-3; D is unclear. V was pared by 1 base and J by 6 bases, with 5 bases between. CDR1 SGHTA and CDR2 FQGTGA come from the germline V gene. This CDR3 contains 12 residues. The CDR3: CASSLNGDTQYF. CDR3 nucleotide sequence: TGTGCCAGCAGCTTAAATGGGGATACGCAGTATTTT.

Many counts were recorded for this clonotype. The J gene is TRBJ1-5, the V gene TRBV6-2 or TRBV6-3; D might be TRBD1 (5 bases). V lost 6 bases and J lost 0, with 21 bases in between. The V gene's germline CDR1 is MNHEY and CDR2 SVGEGT. This CDR3 has 18 residues. Written as DNA, the CDR3 is TGTGCCAGCAGGACGTTAGTCCGGGGCGCGAATAGCAATCAGCCCCAGCATTTT. Its translation is CASRTLVRGANSNQPQHF.

The sample holds many counts of this clonotype. V usage is TRBV29-1 and J usage is TRBJ2-3; a possible D gene is TRBD2 (6 bases). The CDR3 runs to 13 residues. Looked up from germline, CDR1 is SQVTM and CDR2 is ANQGSEA. The V gene lost 6 bases and the J gene lost 4 bases, with 14 bases spanning the gap. CDR3 loop: CSVGVEGPDTQYF. The CDR3 DNA follows: TGCAGCGTGGGGGTGGAGGGGCCAGATACGCAGTATTTT.

This clonotype was recorded at least ten times. This chain links TRBV5-1 with TRBJ2-4, with D perhaps given as TRBD1 or TRBD2 (5 bases each). CDR3 length: 14 amino acids. V was clipped by 3 bases and J by 3 bases, with 10 bases between them. Germline CDR1 reads SGHRS; CDR2 reads YFSETQ. Written as DNA, the CDR3 is TGCGCCAGCAGCTGGGACGAGGGCAAAAACATTCAGTACTTC. Amino acid sequence: CASSWDEGKNIQYF. The full variable domain, completed using reference TRBV5-1 and TRBJ2-4, is KAGVTQTPRYLIKTRGQQVTLSCSPISGHRSVSWYQQTPGQGLQFLFEYFSETQRNKGNFPGRFSGRQFSNSRSEMNVSTLELGDSALYLCASSWDEGKNIQYFGAGTRLSVL.

The chain has TRBV3-1 and TRBJ1-5; tentative D call: TRBD1 (5 bases). This CDR3 has 14 amino acids. CDR1 and CDR2 from the germline V gene are LGHDT and YNNKEL (reference sequence). V lost 1 base, J lost 5 bases, and 9 bases lay in between. The CDR3 loop is CASSQGTQDQPQHF. CDR3 in DNA: TGTGCCAGCAGCCAAGGGACACAAGATCAGCCCCAGCATTTT. Together with reference TRBV3-1 and TRBJ1-5, the CDR3 gives the full variable domain: DTAVSQTPKYLVTQMGNDKSIKCEQNLGHDTMYWYKQDSKKFLKIMFSYNNKELIINETVPNRFSPKSPDKAHLNLHINSLELGDSAVYFCASSQGTQDQPQHFGDGTRLSIL.

This clonotype was found a few times. The V call is TRBV20-1, the J call TRBJ2-2; TRBD2 agrees at 11 bases. V lost 3 bases and J lost 5; bases outside the gene matches: 5. Germline V gene data show CDR1 as DFQATT and CDR2 as SNEGSKA (reference sequence). CDR3 length: 15 residues. This CDR3 reads CSARSLAGATGELFF. DNA of the CDR3: TGCAGTGCTAGGTCACTAGCGGGAGCAACCGGGGAGCTGTTTTTT.

The chain is built from TRBV20-1 and TRBJ2-1; D may be TRBD2 (6 bases). Germline lookup yields CDR1 DFQATT and CDR2 SNEGSKA (reference sequence). V gave up 2 bases and J gave up 2 bases, with 10 bases separating them. The CDR3 contains 14 residues. The CDR3 sequence is CSARRGLPYNEQFF. CDR3 sequence (DNA): TGCAGTGCTAGAAGGGGACTCCCCTACAATGAGCAGTTCTTC.

At least ten counts were recorded for this clonotype. V and J are TRBV7-2 and TRBJ2-2; perhaps D is TRBD1 or TRBD2 (5 bases each). Trimming left V 5 bases short and J 8 bases short, with 15 bases between. The CDR3 consists of 14 residues. CDR1 is SGHTA, CDR2 FQGNSA, per germline. The CDR3 region is CASSPGTERGELFF. CDR3 DNA: TGTGCCAGCAGCCCCGGGACGGAGAGAGGGGAGCTGTTTTTT. The whole variable domain, filled in from reference TRBV7-2 and TRBJ2-2, reads GAGVSQSPSNKVTEKGKDVELRCDPISGHTALYWYRQSLGQGLEFLIYFQGNSAPDKSGLPSDRFSAERTGGSVSTLTIQRTQQEDSAVYLCASSPGTERGELFFGEGSRLTVL.

At least ten counts were recorded for this clonotype. The rearrangement uses TRBV27 and TRBJ2-1; TRBD2 might be the D (6 bases). The CDR3 consists of 15 residues. CDR1 is MNHEY, CDR2 SMNVEV, per germline (reference sequence). V lost 5 bases and J lost 9, with 20 bases in between. The CDR3 spells CASSPWDAAGSEQFF. For the CDR3, the DNA is TGTGCCAGCAGTCCCTGGGACGCCGCGGGATCTGAGCAGTTCTTC.

This clonotype was seen repeatedly, ten times or more. The chain is built from TRBV20-1 and TRBJ2-7; 7 bases align to TRBD2. This CDR3 comprises 12 residues. From germline, CDR1 is DFQATT and CDR2 SNEGSKA (reference sequence). Trimming removed 1 base from V and 9 bases from J; junction bases left unmatched: 6. The CDR3 loop reads CSARASGPGQYV. CDR3 in DNA: TGCAGTGCTAGAGCTAGCGGCCCCGGGCAGTACGTC.

The V call is TRBV2, the J call TRBJ1-5; D remains ambiguous. Germline V gene data show CDR1 as SNHLY and CDR2 as FYNNEI. The CDR3 contains 12 residues. The V and J ends lost 6 bases and 0 bases respectively, with 3 bases between them. The CDR3 DNA reads as TGTGCCAGCAGATATAGCAATCAGCCCCAGCATTTT. Its translation: CASRYSNQPQHF.

There are many counts of this clonotype. The rearrangement uses TRBV20-1 and TRBJ2-5; 7 bases align to TRBD2. There are 14 residues in the CDR3. Germline trimming cut 1 base from V and 6 bases from J; bases unmatched to any gene: 8. CDR1 DFQATT and CDR2 SNEGSKA come from the germline V gene (reference sequence). CDR3 DNA: TGCAGTGCTAGAGCATCGAGCGGGACGAAGACCCAGTACTTC. Its translation is CSARASSGTKTQYF.

This clonotype was seen at least ten times. This rearrangement joins TRBV25-1 to TRBJ2-2; D is ambiguous. The CDR3 spans 14 residues. Germline V gene sequence: CDR1 MGHDK, CDR2 SYGVNS. V lost 4 bases and J 4 bases, leaving 10 bases between the germline ends. The CDR3 bases are TGTGCCAGCAGTGTGAGGTCTTTCACCGGGGAGCTGTTTTTT. As protein: CASSVRSFTGELFF. Together with reference TRBV25-1 and TRBJ2-2, the CDR3 gives the full variable domain: EADIYQTPRYLVIGTGKKITLECSQTMGHDKMYWYQQDPGMELHLIHYSYGVNSTEKGDLSSESTVSRIRTEHFPLTLESARPSHTSQYLCASSVRSFTGELFFGEGSRLTVL.

This clonotype was seen many times. The chain has TRBV4-1 and TRBJ2-1; TRBD2 might be the D (5 bases). V was clipped by 4 bases and J by 1 base, with 14 bases between them. The length of the CDR3 is 16 residues. The germline gives CDR1 MGHRA, CDR2 YSYEKL. DNA of the CDR3: TGCGCCAGCAGCCCCGCTGGACTCCCTTCCTACAATGAGCAGTTCTTC. Translated, it gives CASSPAGLPSYNEQFF.

The chain employs TRBV3-1 and TRBJ1-4; D remains ambiguous. Germline loops: CDR1 LGHDT, CDR2 YNNKEL (reference sequence). Trimming removed 1 base at V and 10 bases at J, with 10 bases between. The CDR3 totals 13 residues. The CDR3 region has the DNA TGTGCCAGCAGCCAAGTTGGACTTGGAAAACTGTTTTTT. This sequence encodes CASSQVGLGKLFF.